Listed here are 6 T cell receptor beta chains from one sample, sequenced in a study of T cells after yellow fever vaccination. TCRdb re-derived calls from the 5' RACE reads in MiXCR, one entry per CDR3 protein. The sample has approximately 85,000 distinct CDR3 sequences; about an eighth are singletons. The sample here was CD8+ T cells not binding an NS4B(214-222) dextramer, sorted from PBMCs, taken 20 to 25 days after the first yellow fever vaccination. The receptors were gathered from a man between 18 and 29 years old who received the YFV17D yellow fever vaccine.

This clonotype has only a few counts. The chain is built from TRBV6-1 and TRBJ2-2, with D perhaps matching TRBD1 (5 bases). In germline, CDR1 is MNHNS, CDR2 SASEGT. The CDR3 contains 14 residues. The ends were cut back, 10 bases at V and 1 base at J, with 13 bases in the middle. CDR3 DNA sequence: TGTGCCACCGAAACCGGACAGAACACCGGGGAGCTGTTTTTT. Amino acids: CATETGQNTGELFF.

The chain carries TRBV3-1 and TRBJ2-5; TRBD2 matches 8 bases. The CDR3 sequence is 17 residues long. Germline CDR1 is LGHDT and CDR2 is YNNKEL (reference sequence). Losses at the gene ends were 1 base for V and 5 bases for J; bases not matched to a gene: 12. As DNA, the CDR3 is TGTGCCAGCAGCCAAGGTTTCGGCGGGACTAGACGCGAGACCCAGTACTTC. This translates into CASSQGFGGTRRETQYF.

In this sample, this clonotype turned up a few times. The rearrangement joins TRBV19 to TRBJ2-3; no clear D. V shed 4 bases and J shed 1 base, with 6 bases lying between them. Germline V gene sequence: CDR1 LNHDA, CDR2 SQIVND (reference sequence). The CDR3 is made up of 13 amino acids. The chain's CDR3 is CASSNLGTDTQYF. CDR3 bases: TGTGCCAGTAGTAATTTGGGCACAGATACGCAGTATTTT.

The genes are TRBV12-3 or TRBV12-4 and TRBJ2-7; D call uncertain. This CDR3 is built from 12 residues. V lost 2 bases and J 4 bases, leaving 6 bases between the germline ends. CDR3 nucleotides: TGTGCCAGCAGTTTAACTGAATACGAGCAGTACTTC. Translated, it gives CASSLTEYEQYF.

The chain links TRBV3-1 to TRBJ1-1, with D unresolved. V lost 1 base and J lost 1, with 10 bases in between. Looked up from germline, CDR1 is LGHDT and CDR2 is YNNKEL (reference sequence). The CDR3 loop spans 15 amino acids. This CDR3 is CASSQVEGENTEAFF. The CDR3 bases are TGTGCCAGCAGCCAAGTGGAGGGCGAGAACACTGAAGCTTTCTTT.

The J gene is TRBJ2-7, the V gene TRBV3-1, with TRBD2 matching over 10 bases. CDR1 is LGHDT, CDR2 YNNKEL, per germline (reference sequence). Trimming removed 7 bases from V and 5 bases from J; junction bases left unmatched: 14. The CDR3 totals 16 residues. For the CDR3, the DNA is TGTGCCAGCAACCCGTCGTATAGCGGGGGGCCGCACGAGCAGTACTTC. Its protein is CASNPSYSGGPHEQYF.